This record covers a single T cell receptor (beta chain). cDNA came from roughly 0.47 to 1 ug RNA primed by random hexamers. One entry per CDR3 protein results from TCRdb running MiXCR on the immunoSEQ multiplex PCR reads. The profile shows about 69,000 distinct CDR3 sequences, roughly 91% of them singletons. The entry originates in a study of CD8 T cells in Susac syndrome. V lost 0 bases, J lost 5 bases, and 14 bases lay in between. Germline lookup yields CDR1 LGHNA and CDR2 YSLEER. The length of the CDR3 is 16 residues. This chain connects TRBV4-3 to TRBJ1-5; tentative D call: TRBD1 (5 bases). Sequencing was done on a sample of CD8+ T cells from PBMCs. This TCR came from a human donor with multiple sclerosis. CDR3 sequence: CASSQEYQLGDQPQHF. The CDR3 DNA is TGCGCCAGCAGCCAAGAGTATCAGTTGGGGGATCAGCCCCAGCATTTT.